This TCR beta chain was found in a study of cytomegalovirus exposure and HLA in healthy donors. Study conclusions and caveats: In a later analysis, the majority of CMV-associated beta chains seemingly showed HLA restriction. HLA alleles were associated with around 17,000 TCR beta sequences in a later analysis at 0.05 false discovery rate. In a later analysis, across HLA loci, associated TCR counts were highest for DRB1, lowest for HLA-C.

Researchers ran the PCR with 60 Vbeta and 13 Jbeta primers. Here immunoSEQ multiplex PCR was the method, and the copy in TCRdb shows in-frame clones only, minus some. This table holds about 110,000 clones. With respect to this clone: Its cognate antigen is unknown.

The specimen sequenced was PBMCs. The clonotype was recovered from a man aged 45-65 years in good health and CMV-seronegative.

In DNA, the CDR3 is TGTGCCAGCAGCTTGTTCAGCGATAGCAATCAGCCCCAGCATTTT. As protein: CASSLFSDSNQPQHF. The V and J genes are TRBV5-6 and TRBJ1-5; D is unresolved. Germline V gene lookup returns CDR1 SGHDT and CDR2 YYEEEE. V was pared by 1 base and J by 0 bases, with 8 bases between. The CDR3 runs 15 residues. The full variable domain, rest sourced from reference TRBV5-6 and TRBJ1-5, is DAGVTQSPTHLIKTRGQQVTLRCSPKSGHDTVSWYQQALGQGPQFIFQYYEEEERQRGNFPDRFSGHQFPNYSSELNVNALLLGDSALYLCASSLFSDSNQPQHFGDGTRLSIL.